This record looks at one T cell receptor (beta chain) sequence and its context. As yet, its antigen is unknown. The germline V gene encodes CDR1 MRHNA and CDR2 SNTAGT. The CDR3 has 14 amino acids. Losses at the gene ends were 0 bases for V and 10 bases for J; bases not matched to a gene: 8. This record belongs to a study of T cell responses to AZD1222 COVID-19 vaccine. Study at large: Recipients boosted at about 4 weeks or about 12 weeks are pooled. Study-level findings and limits: Researchers report vaccine-associated CD4 TCRs spanning spike, with dominance at 160-218 and 743-854. Clonal diversity was possibly underestimated, and white British individuals and females predominated among donors. As reported, nearly half of all spike-specific TCRs target variant regions that are unmutated.

Clones were read by immunoSEQ multiplex PCR, and TCRdb kept only the in-frame ones, dropping some. The table lists 150,000 to 200,000 clones, approximately 94% of them singletons. This sequence joins TRBV6-4 and TRBJ1-1; 7 positions match TRBD1. The clonotype originates from an adult in good health. Specimen: peripheral blood, collected on day 0 of AZD1222 vaccination. DNA for the CDR3: TGTGCCAGCAGTGACTCGGTGACAGGGAGGCCAGCTTTCTTT. Translating gives CASSDSVTGRPAFF.